Listed here are 8 T cell receptor beta chains from one sample, sequenced in a study of metastatic and nonmetastatic thyroid tumors. MiXCR reprocessed the PCR reads for TCRdb. In the table there are thousands of clones, roughly 27% of which are singletons. Nobody among the patients had been given any treatment before thyroid surgery. The specimen was adjacent normal tissue. These receptor sequences come from a female donor with papillary thyroid cancer or a benign thyroid nodule (not recorded which). Some clones in this sample may be carry-over from other donors' samples.

This clone turned up a few times. The chain uses TRBV27 and TRBJ2-1; D gene ambiguous. Germline CDR1 reads MNHEY; CDR2 reads SMNVEV (reference sequence). The CDR3 consists of 13 residues. Trimming shortened V by 6 bases and J by 7 bases, and 13 bases separated the two germline ends. As DNA, the CDR3 is TGTGCCAGCAGCCCAGATTCTGGAAATGAGCAGTTCTTC. Protein: CASSPDSGNEQFF.

This chain links TRBV12-3 or TRBV12-4 with TRBJ1-4, with D perhaps matching TRBD1 (6 bases). The CDR3 runs 14 residues. Between the trimmed V and J ends, which lost 1 base and 8 bases, there was a span of 11 bases. The CDR3 loop is CASSLVGGGEKLFF. Here the CDR3 DNA reads TGTGCCAGCAGTTTAGTGGGGGGCGGCGAAAAACTGTTTTTT.

This clone came up a few times. The V and J genes are TRBV6-2 or TRBV6-3 and TRBJ2-1, with a weak D call TRBD1 (5 bases). Germline V CDR1 and CDR2: MNHEY, SVGEGT. The CDR3 contains 12 residues. V shed 5 bases and J shed 4 bases, with 6 bases lying between them. The CDR3 protein is CASSDSYNEQFF. CDR3 nucleotide sequence: TGTGCCAGCAGTGACAGTTACAATGAGCAGTTCTTC.

This chain connects TRBV7-8 to TRBJ2-7; D perhaps matches TRBD1 (5 bases). Germline V gene lookup returns CDR1 SGHVS and CDR2 FQNEAQ. The length of the CDR3 is 15 residues. With 4 bases removed from V and 3 bases from J, the gap between germline ends came to 16 bases. Here the CDR3 reads CASSSPPQGLYEQYV. The CDR3 region has the DNA TGTGCCAGCAGCTCCCCCCCGCAGGGCCTCTACGAGCAGTACGTC.

Only a few counts were recorded for this clone. V usage is TRBV2 and J usage is TRBJ2-7; D possibly corresponds to TRBD2 (5 bases). Germline CDR1 is SNHLY and CDR2 is FYNNEI. V shed 8 bases and J shed 7 bases, with 18 bases lying between them. This CDR3 comprises 13 residues. The CDR3 nucleotides read TGTGCCAGCTCCGGCCTTCTAGGCGGGGAGCAGTACTTC. Translated, it gives CASSGLLGGEQYF.

This clone is deemed medium-sized. The V gene is TRBV6-1, the J gene TRBJ1-5; D is perhaps TRBD1 (5 bases). Trimming took off 6 bases at V and 2 bases at J, with 8 bases between the two ends. CDR1 is MNHNS and CDR2 is SASEGT in the germline V gene. CDR3 length: 13 amino acids. The CDR3 DNA is TGTGCCAGCAGGAGGGGTGGCAATCAGCCCCAGCATTTT. Translating gives CASRRGGNQPQHF.

The sample holds a few counts of this clone. V gene TRBV28 combines with J gene TRBJ2-7; D remains ambiguous. Trimming took off 7 bases at V and 1 base at J, with 11 bases between the two ends. The germline gives CDR1 MDHEN, CDR2 SYDVKM. There are 13 residues in the CDR3. The CDR3: CASKFPRSYEQYF. DNA of the CDR3: TGTGCCAGCAAGTTCCCCCGGTCCTACGAGCAGTACTTC.

V and J are TRBV27 and TRBJ2-7; D not resolved. Trimming removed 5 bases from V and 6 bases from J, with 8 bases in between. In germline, CDR1 is MNHEY, CDR2 SMNVEV (reference sequence). The CDR3 is made up of 11 amino acids. CDR3 protein: CASSPLVEQYF. CDR3 bases: TGTGCCAGCAGTCCATTGGTCGAGCAGTACTTC.